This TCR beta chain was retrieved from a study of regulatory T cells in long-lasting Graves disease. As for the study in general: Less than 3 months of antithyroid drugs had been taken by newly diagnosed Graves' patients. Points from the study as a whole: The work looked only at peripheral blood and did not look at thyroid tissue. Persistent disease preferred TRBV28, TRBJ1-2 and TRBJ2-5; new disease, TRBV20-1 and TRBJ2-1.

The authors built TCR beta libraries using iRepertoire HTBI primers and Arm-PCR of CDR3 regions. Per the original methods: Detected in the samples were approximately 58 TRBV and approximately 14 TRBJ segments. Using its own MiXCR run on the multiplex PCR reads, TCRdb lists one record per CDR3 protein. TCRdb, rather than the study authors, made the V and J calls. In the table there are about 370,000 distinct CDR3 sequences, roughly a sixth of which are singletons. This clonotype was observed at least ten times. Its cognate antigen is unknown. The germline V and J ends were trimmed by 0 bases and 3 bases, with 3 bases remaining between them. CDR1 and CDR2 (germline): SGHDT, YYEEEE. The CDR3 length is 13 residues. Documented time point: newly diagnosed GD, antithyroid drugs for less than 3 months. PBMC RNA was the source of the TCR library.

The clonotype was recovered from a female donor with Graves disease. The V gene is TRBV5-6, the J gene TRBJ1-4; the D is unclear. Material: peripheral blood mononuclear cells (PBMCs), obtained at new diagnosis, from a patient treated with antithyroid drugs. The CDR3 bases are TGTGCCAGCAGCTTGGGACCTAATGAAAAACTGTTTTTT. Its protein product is CASSLGPNEKLFF.